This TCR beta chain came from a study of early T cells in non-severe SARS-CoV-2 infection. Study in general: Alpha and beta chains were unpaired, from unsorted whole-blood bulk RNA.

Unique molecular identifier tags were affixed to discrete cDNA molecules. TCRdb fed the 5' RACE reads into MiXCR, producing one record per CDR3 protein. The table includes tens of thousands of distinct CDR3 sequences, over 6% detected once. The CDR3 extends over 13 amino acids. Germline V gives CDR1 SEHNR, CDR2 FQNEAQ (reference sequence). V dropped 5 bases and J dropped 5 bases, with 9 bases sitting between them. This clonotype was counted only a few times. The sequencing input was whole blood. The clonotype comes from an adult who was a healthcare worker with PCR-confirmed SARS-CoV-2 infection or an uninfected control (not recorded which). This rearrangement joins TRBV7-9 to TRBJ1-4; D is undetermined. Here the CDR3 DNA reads TGTGCCAGCAGCCCCCCAGACAATGAAAAACTGTTTTTT. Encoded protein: CASSPPDNEKLFF.